The 9 T cell receptor beta chains given below trace back to one sample, sequenced in a study of blood T cell repertoires in COVID-19. Some clones are missing from TCRdb's copy, which holds only in-frame ones; the method was immunoSEQ multiplex PCR. The table includes approximately 210,000 clones, roughly 80% detected once. Sequencing was performed on peripheral blood. These TCRs come from a woman of 80 years or more with COVID-19, enrolled during active disease.

The V call is TRBV24-1, the J call TRBJ2-3; D might be TRBD1 (6 bases). Trimming stripped 4 bases from V and 6 bases from J, with 10 bases between. This CDR3 region has 13 residues. From germline, CDR1 is KGHDR and CDR2 SFDVKD. The chain's CDR3 is CATSDPGVDTQYF. In DNA form, the CDR3 reads TGTGCCACCAGTGACCCAGGGGTGGATACGCAGTATTTT.

The chain employs TRBV18 and TRBJ1-2, with TRBD1 matching 9 bases. Germline trimming cut 1 base from V and 6 bases from J; bases unmatched to any gene: 6. Germline V gene lookup returns CDR1 KGHSH and CDR2 LQKENI. The CDR3 covers 15 residues. The CDR3 region has the DNA TGTGCCAGCTCACCACAGGGACAGGGTACGGATGGCTACACCTTC. The encoded protein is CASSPQGQGTDGYTF.

This clone was found a few times. The chain uses TRBV19 and TRBJ1-1; tentative D call: TRBD1 (5 bases). V lost 5 bases, J lost 3 bases, and 19 bases lay in between. This CDR3 region has 16 residues. The germline V gene encodes CDR1 LNHDA and CDR2 SQIVND (reference sequence). Written as DNA, the CDR3 is TGTGCCAGTAGTCCGCCTTTAGTGGGCAGGGACACTGAAGCTTTCTTT. It specifies CASSPPLVGRDTEAFF.

The chain links TRBV12-3 or TRBV12-4 to TRBJ1-4; D gene ambiguous. V lost 5 bases, J lost 10 bases, and 14 bases lay in between. The CDR3 has 13 residues. The CDR3 loop reads CASSTSSGGKLFF. CDR3 nucleotides: TGTGCCAGCAGTACTAGCAGTGGAGGAAAACTGTTTTTT.

This clone was counted a few times. The rearrangement uses TRBV6-5 and TRBJ1-1; 10 bases are shared with TRBD1. The junction had 7 bases not matched to a gene; V was cut back by 1 base and J by 8 bases. Germline CDR1 reads MNHEY; CDR2 reads SVGAGI. CDR3 length: 15 amino acids. This CDR3 is CASSYYGQGVLEAFF. The CDR3 DNA reads TGTGCCAGCAGTTACTATGGACAGGGGGTTCTGGAAGCTTTCTTT.

This chain connects TRBV13 to TRBJ2-5, with TRBD2 identical over 8 bases. The CDR3 has 17 residues. J was trimmed by 5 bases and V by 6 bases; bases with no gene match: 17. The V gene's germline CDR1 is PRHDT and CDR2 FYEKMQ (reference sequence). In nucleotides, the CDR3 is TGTGCCAGCAGTCGCACCTGGCCGGGGGGGCCGGGGGAGACCCAGTACTTC. It specifies CASSRTWPGGPGETQYF.

CDR3 nucleotides: TGTGCCAGCAGCCAAGGGACAGGGTGGGGTATTGGAGGCAATCAGCCCCAGCATTTT. It yields the protein CASSQGTGWGIGGNQPQHF. J is TRBJ1-5 and V is TRBV3-1 (or the pseudogene TRBV3-2), with 8 bases fitting TRBD1. Trimming at V came to 1 base and at J to 2 bases, leaving 13 bases not matched to a gene. This CDR3 spans 19 amino acids. Germline loops: CDR1 LGHDT, CDR2 YNNKEL (reference sequence).

The chain combines TRBV6-2 or TRBV6-3 with TRBJ1-5; 9 bases line up with TRBD1. The CDR3 loop spans 17 amino acids. V lost 0 bases to trimming and J lost 2 bases; unmatched junction nucleotides: 5. CDR1 and CDR2 from the germline V gene are MNHEY and SVGEGT. The CDR3 protein is CASSYSQGAGGNQPQHF. CDR3 sequence (DNA): TGTGCCAGCAGTTACTCACAGGGGGCAGGTGGCAATCAGCCCCAGCATTTT.

This chain uses TRBV11-3 with TRBJ2-1; 8 bases align to TRBD2. V was pared by 1 base and J by 2 bases, with 4 bases of the junction left unmatched. Germline lookup yields CDR1 SGHNT and CDR2 YENEEA. This CDR3 is 16 amino acids long. CDR3: CASSLGSGVTYNEQFF. The CDR3 coding sequence is TGTGCCAGCAGCTTAGGTAGCGGGGTAACCTACAATGAGCAGTTCTTC.